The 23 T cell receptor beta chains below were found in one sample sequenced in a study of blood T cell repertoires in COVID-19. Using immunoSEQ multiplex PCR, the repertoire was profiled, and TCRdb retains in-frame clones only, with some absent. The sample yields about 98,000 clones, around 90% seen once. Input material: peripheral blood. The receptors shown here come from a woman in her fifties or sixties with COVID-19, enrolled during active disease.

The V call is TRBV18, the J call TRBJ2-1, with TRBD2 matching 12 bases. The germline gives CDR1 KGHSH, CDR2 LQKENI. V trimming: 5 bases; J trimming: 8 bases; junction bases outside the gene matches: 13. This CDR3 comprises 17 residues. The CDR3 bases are TGTGCCAGCTCATCCGGACTAGCGGGGACTGGGTGGGATGAGCAGTTCTTC. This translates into CASSSGLAGTGWDEQFF. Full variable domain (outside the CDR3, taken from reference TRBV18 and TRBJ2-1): NAGVMQNPRHLVRRRGQEARLRCSPMKGHSHVYWYRQLPEEGLKFMVYLQKENIIDESGMPKERFSAEFPKEGPSILRIQQVVRGDSAAYFCASSSGLAGTGWDEQFFGPGTRLTVL.

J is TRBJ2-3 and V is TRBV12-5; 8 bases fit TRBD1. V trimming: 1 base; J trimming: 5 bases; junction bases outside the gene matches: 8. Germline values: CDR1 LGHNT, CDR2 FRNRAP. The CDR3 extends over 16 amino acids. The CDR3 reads CASGLGWTGIEDTQYF. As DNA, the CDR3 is TGTGCTAGTGGTTTGGGGTGGACAGGGATAGAAGATACGCAGTATTTT.

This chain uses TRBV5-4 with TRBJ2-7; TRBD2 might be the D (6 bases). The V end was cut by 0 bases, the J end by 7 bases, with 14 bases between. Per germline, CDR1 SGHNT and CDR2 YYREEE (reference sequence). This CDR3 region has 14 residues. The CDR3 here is CASSLAGVRGEQYF. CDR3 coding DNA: TGTGCCAGCAGCTTGGCGGGGGTCCGAGGGGAGCAGTACTTC.

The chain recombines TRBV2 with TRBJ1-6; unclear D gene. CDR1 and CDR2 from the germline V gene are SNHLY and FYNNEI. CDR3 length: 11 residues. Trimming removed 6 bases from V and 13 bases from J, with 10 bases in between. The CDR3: CASRENLPLHF. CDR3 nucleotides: TGTGCCAGCAGGGAAAATCTTCCCCTCCACTTT.

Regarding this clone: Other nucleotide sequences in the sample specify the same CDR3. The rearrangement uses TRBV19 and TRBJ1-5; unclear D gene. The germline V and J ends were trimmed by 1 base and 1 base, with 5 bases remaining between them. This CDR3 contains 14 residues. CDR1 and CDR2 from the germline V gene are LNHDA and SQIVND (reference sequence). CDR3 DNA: TGTGCCAGTAGTATAGGGGCCAGCAATCAGCCCCAGCATTTT. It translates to CASSIGASNQPQHF.

For the CDR3, the DNA is TGTGCCAGCAGCCAAGGTCAGGGGGCGCGAGAGCAGTACTTC. Translated: CASSQGQGAREQYF. The V and J genes are TRBV3-1 (or the pseudogene TRBV3-2) and TRBJ2-7; 8 bases match TRBD1. The CDR3 totals 14 residues. The ends lost 1 base at V and 7 bases at J; junction bases unmatched: 6. Germline V CDR1 and CDR2: LGHDT, YNNKEL (reference sequence).

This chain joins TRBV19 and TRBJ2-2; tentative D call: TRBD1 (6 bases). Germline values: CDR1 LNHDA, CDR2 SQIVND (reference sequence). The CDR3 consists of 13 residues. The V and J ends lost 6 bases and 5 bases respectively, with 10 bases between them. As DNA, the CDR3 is TGTGCCAGTAGACGCACAGGGACCGGGGAGCTGTTTTTT. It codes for CASRRTGTGELFF.

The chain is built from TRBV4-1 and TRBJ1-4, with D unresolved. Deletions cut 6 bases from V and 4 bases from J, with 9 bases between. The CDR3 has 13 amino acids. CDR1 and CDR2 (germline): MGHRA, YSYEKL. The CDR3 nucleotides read TGCGCCAGCAGGTGGCGACTTAATGAAAAACTGTTTTTT. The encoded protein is CASRWRLNEKLFF.

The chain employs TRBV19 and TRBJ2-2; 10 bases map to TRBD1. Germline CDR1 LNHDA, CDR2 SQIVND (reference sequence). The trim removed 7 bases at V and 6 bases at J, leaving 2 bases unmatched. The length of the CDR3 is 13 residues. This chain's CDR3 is CASTGQGAGELFF. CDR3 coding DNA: TGTGCCAGTACCGGACAGGGGGCCGGGGAGCTGTTTTTT.

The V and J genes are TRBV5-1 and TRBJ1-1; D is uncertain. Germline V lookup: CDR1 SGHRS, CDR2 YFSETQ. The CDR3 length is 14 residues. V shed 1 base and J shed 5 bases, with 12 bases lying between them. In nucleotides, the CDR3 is TGCGCCAGCAGCTTGAGTAACAGTCGGACTGAAGCTTTCTTT. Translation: CASSLSNSRTEAFF.

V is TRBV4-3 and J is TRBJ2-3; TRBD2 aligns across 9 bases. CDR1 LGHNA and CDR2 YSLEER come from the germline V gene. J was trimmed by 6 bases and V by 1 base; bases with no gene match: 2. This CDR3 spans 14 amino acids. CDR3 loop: CASSQGGGADTQYF. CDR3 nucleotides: TGCGCCAGCAGCCAAGGCGGGGGGGCGGATACGCAGTATTTT.

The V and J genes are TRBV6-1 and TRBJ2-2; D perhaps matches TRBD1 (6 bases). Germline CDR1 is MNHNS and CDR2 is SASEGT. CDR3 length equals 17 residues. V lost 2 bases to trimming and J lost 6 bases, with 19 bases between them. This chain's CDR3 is CASSEKLRDTVAGELFF. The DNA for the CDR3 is TGTGCCAGCAGTGAAAAACTCCGGGACACCGTGGCCGGGGAGCTGTTTTTT.

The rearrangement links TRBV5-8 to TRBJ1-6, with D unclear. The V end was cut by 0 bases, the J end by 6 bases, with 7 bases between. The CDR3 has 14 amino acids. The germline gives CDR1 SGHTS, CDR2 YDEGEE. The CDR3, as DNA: TGTGCCAGCAGCTTGGACAGCGGTAATTCACCCCTCCACTTT. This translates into CASSLDSGNSPLHF.

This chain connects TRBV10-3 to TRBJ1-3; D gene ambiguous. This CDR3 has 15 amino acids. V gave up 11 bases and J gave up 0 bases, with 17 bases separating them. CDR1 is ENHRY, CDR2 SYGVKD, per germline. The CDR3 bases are TGTGCCCTCGGAGGAGAGGCCGACTCTGGAAACACCATATATTTT. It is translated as CALGGEADSGNTIYF.

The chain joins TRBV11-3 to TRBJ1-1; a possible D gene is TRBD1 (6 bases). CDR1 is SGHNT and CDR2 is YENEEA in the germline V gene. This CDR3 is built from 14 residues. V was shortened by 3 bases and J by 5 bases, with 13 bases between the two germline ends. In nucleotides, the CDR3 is TGTGCCAGCAGCTTTGGGGGCAGGGTAACTGAAGCTTTCTTT. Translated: CASSFGGRVTEAFF.

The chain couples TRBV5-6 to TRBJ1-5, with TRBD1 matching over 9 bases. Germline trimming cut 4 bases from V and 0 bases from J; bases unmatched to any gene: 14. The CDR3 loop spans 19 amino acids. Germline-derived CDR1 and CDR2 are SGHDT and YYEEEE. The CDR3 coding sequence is TGTGCCAGCAGCGGTTCGGGACAGGGACTTTTAAATAGCAATCAGCCCCAGCATTTT. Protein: CASSGSGQGLLNSNQPQHF.

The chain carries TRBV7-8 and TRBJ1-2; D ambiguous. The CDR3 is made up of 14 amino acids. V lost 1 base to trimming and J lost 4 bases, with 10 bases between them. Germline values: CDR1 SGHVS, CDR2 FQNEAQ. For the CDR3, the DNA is TGTGCCAGCAGCTTAGAGCGGGGAGGCTATGGCTACACCTTC. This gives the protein CASSLERGGYGYTF.

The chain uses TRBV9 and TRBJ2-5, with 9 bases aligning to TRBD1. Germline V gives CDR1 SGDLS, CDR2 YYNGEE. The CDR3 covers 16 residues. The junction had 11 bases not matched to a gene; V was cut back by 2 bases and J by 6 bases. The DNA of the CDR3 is TGTGCCAGCAGCGTCGGAGTGGGGACAGGGCTAAAGACCCAGTACTTC. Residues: CASSVGVGTGLKTQYF.

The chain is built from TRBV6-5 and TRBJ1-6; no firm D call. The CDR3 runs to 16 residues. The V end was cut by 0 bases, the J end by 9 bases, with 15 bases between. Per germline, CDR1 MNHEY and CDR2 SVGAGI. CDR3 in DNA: TGTGCCAGCAGTTACTCGAGACCGGACTTGGGTTCACCCCTCCACTTT. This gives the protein CASSYSRPDLGSPLHF.

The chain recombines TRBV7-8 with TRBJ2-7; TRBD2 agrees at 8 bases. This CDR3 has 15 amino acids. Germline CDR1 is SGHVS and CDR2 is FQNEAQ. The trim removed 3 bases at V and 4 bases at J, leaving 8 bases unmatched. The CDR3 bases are TGTGCCAGCAGCTTTCTCCGGGGGGGCCCTTACGAGCAGTACGTC. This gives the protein CASSFLRGGPYEQYV.

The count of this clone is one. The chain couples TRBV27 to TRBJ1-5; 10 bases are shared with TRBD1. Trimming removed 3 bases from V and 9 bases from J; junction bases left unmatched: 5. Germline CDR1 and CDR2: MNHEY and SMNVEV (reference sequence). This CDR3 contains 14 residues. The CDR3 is CASSLTGGGSPQHF. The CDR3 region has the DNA TGTGCCAGCAGTTTGACAGGGGGCGGTTCGCCCCAGCATTTT.

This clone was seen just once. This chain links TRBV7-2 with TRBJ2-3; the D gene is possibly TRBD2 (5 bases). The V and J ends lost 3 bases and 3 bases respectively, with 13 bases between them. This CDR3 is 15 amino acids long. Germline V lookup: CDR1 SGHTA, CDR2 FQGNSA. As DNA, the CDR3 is TGTGCCAGCAGCTTGGGAGAGGCTAGGACAGATACGCAGTATTTT. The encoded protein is CASSLGEARTDTQYF.

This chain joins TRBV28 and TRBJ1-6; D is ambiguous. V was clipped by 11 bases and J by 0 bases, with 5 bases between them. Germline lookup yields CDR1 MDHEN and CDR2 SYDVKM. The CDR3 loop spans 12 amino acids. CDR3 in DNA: TGTGCCGAGAGCTCCTATAATTCACCCCTCCACTTT. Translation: CAESSYNSPLHF.